This T cell receptor beta chain emerged from a study of OX40 agonist ivuxolimab in advanced cancers. In the study overall: Aged about 23 to 90 with a mean of roughly 65 years, they were approximately 80% male. General study results and limits: Clones of CD4+ and CD8+ blood T cells grew by week 6 at doses of 0.1 to 3.0 mg/kg. CD8+ T cells averaged more expanded clones than CD4+.

This clone appeared a single time. The antigen remains unidentified. Method: immunoSEQ multiplex PCR; TCRdb's copy keeps in-frame clones and lacks some. The sample yields 45,000 to 70,000 clones, more than 70% seen once. Losses at the gene ends were 6 bases for V and 4 bases for J; bases not matched to a gene: 9. This CDR3 comprises 16 residues. Germline V gene lookup returns CDR1 SNHLY and CDR2 FYNNEI. The receptor comes from an adult with an advanced solid tumor such as melanoma, head and neck, liver or kidney cancer. The material sequenced was CD4+ or CD8+ T cells sorted from blood, taken in a trial of the OX40 agonist ivuxolimab. The V call is TRBV2, the J call TRBJ1-3, with 10 bases aligning to TRBD1. CDR3 sequence (DNA): TGTGCCAGCAGATTAAGACAGGGGGCATCCGGAAACACCATATATTTT. Protein product: CASRLRQGASGNTIYF.